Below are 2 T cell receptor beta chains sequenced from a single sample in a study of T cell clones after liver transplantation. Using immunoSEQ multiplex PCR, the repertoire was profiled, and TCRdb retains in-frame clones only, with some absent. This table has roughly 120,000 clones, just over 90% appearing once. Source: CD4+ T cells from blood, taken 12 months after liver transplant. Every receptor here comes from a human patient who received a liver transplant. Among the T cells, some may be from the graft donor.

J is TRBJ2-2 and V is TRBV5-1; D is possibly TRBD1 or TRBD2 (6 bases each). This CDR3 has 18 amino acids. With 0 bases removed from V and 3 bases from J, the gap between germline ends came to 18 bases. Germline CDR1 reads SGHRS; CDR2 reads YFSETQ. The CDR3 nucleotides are TGCGCCAGCAGCTTGGTAGGGGGAACGGGAGTGCACACCGGGGAGCTGTTTTTT. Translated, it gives CASSLVGGTGVHTGELFF.

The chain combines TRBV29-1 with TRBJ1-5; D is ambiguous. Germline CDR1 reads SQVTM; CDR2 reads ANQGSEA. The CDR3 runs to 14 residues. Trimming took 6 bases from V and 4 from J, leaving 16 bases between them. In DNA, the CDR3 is TGCAGCGTCACCCTCACCGACGGTAATCAGCCCCAGCATTTT. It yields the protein CSVTLTDGNQPQHF.